This T cell receptor (beta chain) was recovered during a study of regulatory T cells in long-lasting Graves disease. Overall study results and limits: Investigators studied peripheral blood only, not thyroid tissue.

The sample holds a few counts of this clonotype. Antigen specificity is unknown. Time point denoted: newly diagnosed GD, antithyroid drugs for less than 3 months. Isolated PBMC RNA provided the starting material for the TCR library. In this cohort, patients came from an endocrinology department located in Xi'an, China. Library construction for TCR beta used iRepertoire HTBI primers and Arm-PCR of CDR3 regions. In TCRdb, the multiplex PCR reads were re-called with MiXCR into one record per CDR3 protein. The sample yields over 500,000 distinct CDR3 sequences, roughly 16% seen once. These data are also associated with another study on T cells in Graves' hyperthyroidism and ophthalmopathy. That source adds: A first-round RT-PCR of the TCR CDR3 used the HTBI primer set. Ophthalmopathy and stable hyperthyroidism were separated by a 13 V-J model.

The TCR originated in a man aged 18 to 29 with Graves disease. Here the sequenced sample was peripheral blood mononuclear cells (PBMCs), taken at new diagnosis, from a patient treated with antithyroid drugs.

The CDR3 nucleotides read TGCGCCAGCAGTGAGTCGCGGGGTTCTGGCACTGAAGCTTTCTTT. Protein sequence: CASSESRGSGTEAFF. The chain carries TRBV10-1 and TRBJ1-1; no definite D call. The germline CDR1 and CDR2 sequences are WNHNN and SYGVQD (reference sequence). The CDR3 covers 15 residues. The ends were cut back, 0 bases at V and 4 bases at J, with 12 bases in the middle.